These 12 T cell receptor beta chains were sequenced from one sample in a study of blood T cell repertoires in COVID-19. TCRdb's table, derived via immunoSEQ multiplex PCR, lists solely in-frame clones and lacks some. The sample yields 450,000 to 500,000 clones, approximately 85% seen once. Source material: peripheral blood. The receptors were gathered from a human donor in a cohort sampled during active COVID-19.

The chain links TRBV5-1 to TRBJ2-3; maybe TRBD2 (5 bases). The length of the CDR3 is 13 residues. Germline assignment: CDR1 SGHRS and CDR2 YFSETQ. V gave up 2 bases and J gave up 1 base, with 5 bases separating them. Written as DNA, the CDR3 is TGCGCCAGCAGCTTCGGGGGCACAGATACGCAGTATTTT. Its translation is CASSFGGTDTQYF.

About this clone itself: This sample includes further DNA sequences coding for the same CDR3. DNA for the CDR3: TGTGCCAGCAGCTTGGGACAGAACACTGAAGCTTTCTTT. This gives the protein CASSLGQNTEAFF. The chain is built from TRBV7-2 and TRBJ1-1; D is possibly TRBD1 (6 bases). V lost 3 bases, J lost 1 base, and 6 bases lay in between. Germline assignment: CDR1 SGHTA and CDR2 FQGNSA. The CDR3 runs to 13 residues.

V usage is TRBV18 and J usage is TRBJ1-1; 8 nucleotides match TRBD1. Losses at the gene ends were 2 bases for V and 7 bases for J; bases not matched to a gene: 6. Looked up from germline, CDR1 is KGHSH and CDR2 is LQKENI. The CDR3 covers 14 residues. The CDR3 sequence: CASSPSGGFGEAFF. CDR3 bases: TGTGCCAGCTCACCATCAGGGGGCTTCGGTGAAGCTTTCTTT.

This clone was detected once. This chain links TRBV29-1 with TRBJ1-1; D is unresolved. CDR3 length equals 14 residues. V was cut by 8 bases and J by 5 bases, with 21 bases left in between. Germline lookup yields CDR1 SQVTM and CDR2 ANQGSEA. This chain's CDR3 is CSWWNRTGGTEAFF. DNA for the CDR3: TGCAGCTGGTGGAACCGAACCGGCGGGACTGAAGCTTTCTTT. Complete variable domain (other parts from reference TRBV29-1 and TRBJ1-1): SAVISQKPSRDICQRGTSLTIQCQVDSQVTMMFWYRQQPGQSLTLIATANQGSEATYESGFVIDKFPISRPNLTFSTLTVSNMSPEDSSIYLCSWWNRTGGTEAFFGQGTRLTVV.

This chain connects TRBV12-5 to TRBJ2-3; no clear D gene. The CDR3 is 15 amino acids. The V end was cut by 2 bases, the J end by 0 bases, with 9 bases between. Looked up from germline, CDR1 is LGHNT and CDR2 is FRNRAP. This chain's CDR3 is CASGLSLVSTDTQYF. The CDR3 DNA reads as TGTGCTAGTGGTTTGAGTCTAGTAAGCACAGATACGCAGTATTTT.

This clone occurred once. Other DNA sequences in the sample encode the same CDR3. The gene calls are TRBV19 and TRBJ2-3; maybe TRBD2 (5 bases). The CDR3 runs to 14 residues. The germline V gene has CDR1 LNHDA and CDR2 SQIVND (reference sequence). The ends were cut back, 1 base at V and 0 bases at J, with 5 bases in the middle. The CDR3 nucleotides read TGTGCCAGTAGTATAGGAGGGAGCACAGATACGCAGTATTTT. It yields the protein CASSIGGSTDTQYF.

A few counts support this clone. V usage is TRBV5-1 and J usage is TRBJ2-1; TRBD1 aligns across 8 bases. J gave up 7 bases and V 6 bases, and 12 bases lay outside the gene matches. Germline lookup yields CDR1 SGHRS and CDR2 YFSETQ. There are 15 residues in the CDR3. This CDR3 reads CASTLTGQGGNEQFF. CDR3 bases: TGCGCCAGCACCCTAACCGGACAGGGTGGAAATGAGCAGTTCTTC. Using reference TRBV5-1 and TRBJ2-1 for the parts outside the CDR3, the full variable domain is KAGVTQTPRYLIKTRGQQVTLSCSPISGHRSVSWYQQTPGQGLQFLFEYFSETQRNKGNFPGRFSGRQFSNSRSEMNVSTLELGDSALYLCASTLTGQGGNEQFFGPGTRLTVL.

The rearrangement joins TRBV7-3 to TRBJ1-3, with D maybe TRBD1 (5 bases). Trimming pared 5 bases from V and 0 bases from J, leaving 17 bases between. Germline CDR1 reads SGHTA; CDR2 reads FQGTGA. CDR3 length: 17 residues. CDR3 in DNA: TGTGCCAGCAGCCCCGGCCCCAGGGAACACTCTGGAAACACCATATATTTT. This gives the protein CASSPGPREHSGNTIYF.

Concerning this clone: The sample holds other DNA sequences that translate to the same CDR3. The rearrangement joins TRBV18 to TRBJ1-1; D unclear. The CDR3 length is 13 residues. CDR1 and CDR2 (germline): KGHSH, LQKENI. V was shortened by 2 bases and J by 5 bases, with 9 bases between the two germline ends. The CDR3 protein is CASSPGRGTEAFF. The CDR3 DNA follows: TGTGCCAGCTCACCAGGTCGGGGTACTGAAGCTTTCTTT.

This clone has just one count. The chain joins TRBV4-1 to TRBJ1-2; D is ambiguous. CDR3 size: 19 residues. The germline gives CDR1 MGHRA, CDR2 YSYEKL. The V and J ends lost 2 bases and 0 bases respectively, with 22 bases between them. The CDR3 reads CASSQQLAPVGHPNYGYTF. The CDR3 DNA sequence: TGCGCCAGCAGCCAACAACTAGCACCCGTCGGCCATCCTAACTATGGCTACACCTTC.

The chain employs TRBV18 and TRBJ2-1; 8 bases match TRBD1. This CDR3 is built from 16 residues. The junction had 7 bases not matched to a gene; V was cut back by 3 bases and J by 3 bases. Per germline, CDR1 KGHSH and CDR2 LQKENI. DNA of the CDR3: TGTGCCAGCTCACCCCGGGACAGGTTGGGCTACAATGAGCAGTTCTTC. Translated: CASSPRDRLGYNEQFF. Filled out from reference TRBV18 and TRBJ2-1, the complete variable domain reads NAGVMQNPRHLVRRRGQEARLRCSPMKGHSHVYWYRQLPEEGLKFMVYLQKENIIDESGMPKERFSAEFPKEGPSILRIQQVVRGDSAAYFCASSPRDRLGYNEQFFGPGTRLTVL.

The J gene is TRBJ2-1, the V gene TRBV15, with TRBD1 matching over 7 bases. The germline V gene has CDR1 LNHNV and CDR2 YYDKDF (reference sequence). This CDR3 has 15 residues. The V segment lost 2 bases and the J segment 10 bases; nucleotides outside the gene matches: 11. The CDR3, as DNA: TGTGCCACCAGCAGAACCCGGCAGGGGGTGGGCGAGCAGTTCTTC. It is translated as CATSRTRQGVGEQFF.